Presented here are 19 T cell receptor beta chains from one specimen sequenced in a study of T cell responses to AZD1222 COVID-19 vaccine. Only in-frame clones appear in the TCRdb table, and some are missing; sequencing was by immunoSEQ multiplex PCR. This sample yields some 69,000 clones, of which over 80% are seen a single time; around a quarter belongs to the top ten. The material sequenced was peripheral blood, taken 28 days after the second AZD1222 dose. The receptors were sampled from an adult who received the AZD1222 COVID-19 vaccine.

DNA of the CDR3: TGTGCCAGCAGCTTTAAATGGAAGAACACTGAAGCTTTCTTT. As protein: CASSFKWKNTEAFF. The chain links TRBV7-2 to TRBJ1-1; D is undetermined. The CDR3 consists of 14 residues. With 3 bases removed from V and 1 base from J, the gap between germline ends came to 9 bases. Germline V gene lookup returns CDR1 SGHTA and CDR2 FQGNSA.

The J gene is TRBJ1-2, the V gene TRBV18, with TRBD1 matching 8 bases. The V and J ends lost 3 bases and 4 bases, in that order; junction bases with no gene match: 1. Germline values: CDR1 KGHSH, CDR2 LQKENI. This CDR3 contains 13 residues. The CDR3 spells CASSPDRVYGYTF. DNA of the CDR3: TGTGCCAGCTCACCGGACAGGGTCTATGGCTACACCTTC.

The chain is built from TRBV2 and TRBJ1-1; no reliable D call. There are 13 residues in the CDR3. V was pared by 7 bases and J by 0 bases, with 9 bases between. Germline values: CDR1 SNHLY, CDR2 FYNNEI. The CDR3 sequence is CASTPAMNTEAFF. The DNA of the CDR3 is TGTGCCAGCACCCCAGCAATGAACACTGAAGCTTTCTTT.

The rearrangement links TRBV7-3 to TRBJ2-1; D tentatively fits TRBD1 or TRBD2 (5 bases each). The germline V gene has CDR1 SGHTA and CDR2 FQGTGA. Trimming pared 6 bases from V and 5 bases from J, leaving 11 bases between. The CDR3 consists of 13 residues. CDR3 DNA sequence: TGTGCCAGCAGGGGGCTGGGACACAATGAGCAGTTCTTC. Its protein product is CASRGLGHNEQFF.

This clone was counted only a few times. This sequence joins TRBV9 and TRBJ1-1; 7 bases agree with TRBD1. CDR3 size: 16 residues. Germline V gene lookup returns CDR1 SGDLS and CDR2 YYNGEE. The V segment lost 0 bases and the J segment 0 bases; nucleotides outside the gene matches: 5. The CDR3, as DNA: TGTGCCAGCAGCGTAGGGGCAGGGGGAGTGAACACTGAAGCTTTCTTT. It encodes CASSVGAGGVNTEAFF.

The chain recombines TRBV7-6 with TRBJ2-7; 8 bases are a match to TRBD1. The CDR3 extends over 14 amino acids. Germline V CDR1 and CDR2: SGHVS, FNYEAQ. After removal of 4 bases from V and 6 bases from J, the junction contained 8 bases not matched to a gene. CDR3 amino acids: CASSYYGQGGEQYF. In DNA, the CDR3 is TGTGCCAGCAGCTACTACGGACAGGGCGGCGAGCAGTACTTC.

This chain joins TRBV3-1 (or the pseudogene TRBV3-2) and TRBJ1-2, with D perhaps TRBD1 (6 bases). V shed 3 bases and J shed 4 bases, with 9 bases lying between them. CDR3 length: 13 residues. CDR1 and CDR2 from the germline V gene are LGHDT and YNNKEL (reference sequence). The chain's CDR3 is CASSQGRGYGYTF. The CDR3 nucleotides read TGTGCCAGCAGCCAGGGCAGGGGCTATGGCTACACCTTC.

The chain links TRBV5-1 to TRBJ1-6; D remains unclear. Germline lookup yields CDR1 SGHRS and CDR2 YFSETQ. This CDR3 has 15 residues. V lost 9 bases and J 0 bases, leaving 13 bases between the germline ends. The CDR3 spells CATTTDGSYNSPLHF. The CDR3 DNA sequence: TGCGCCACTACAACCGATGGCTCCTATAATTCACCCCTCCACTTT.

This clone was detected only once. The genes are TRBV7-3 and TRBJ1-6, with TRBD1 as a possible D gene (6 bases). Germline V gene data show CDR1 as SGHTA and CDR2 as FQGTGA. CDR3 length: 15 residues. V lost 0 bases, J lost 10 bases, and 13 bases lay in between. The CDR3 nucleotides read TGTGCCAGCAGCTTAACAGAACAGGGTGGCTCACCCCTCCACTTT. This translates into CASSLTEQGGSPLHF.

The chain couples TRBV4-2 to TRBJ1-5; the D is unclear. The CDR3 is 12 residues long. With 3 bases removed from V and 4 bases from J, the gap between germline ends came to 4 bases. CDR1 is LGHNA, CDR2 YNFKEQ, per germline. Written as DNA, the CDR3 is TGTGCCAGCAGCCAGCAGAATCAGCCCCAGCATTTT. It yields the protein CASSQQNQPQHF.

The gene calls are TRBV6-5 and TRBJ1-6, with 7 bases fitting TRBD1. Germline V gene lookup returns CDR1 MNHEY and CDR2 SVGAGI. The V gene end was trimmed by 6 bases and the J gene end by 7 bases; junction bases not matched to a gene: 3. This CDR3 is built from 13 residues. CDR3 protein: CASSVDRNSPLHF. CDR3 DNA: TGTGCCAGCAGCGTGGACAGGAATTCACCCCTCCACTTT.

J is TRBJ2-5 and V is TRBV5-1; maybe TRBD2 (7 bases). The CDR3 runs 14 residues. Trimming shortened V by 2 bases and J by 5 bases, and 13 bases separated the two germline ends. Germline lookup yields CDR1 SGHRS and CDR2 YFSETQ. The CDR3, as DNA: TGCGCCAGCAGCTTCGGGGGGCAGGGTGAGACCCAGTACTTC. It yields the protein CASSFGGQGETQYF.

V is TRBV19 and J is TRBJ2-6, with TRBD1 identical over 10 bases. Germline V lookup: CDR1 LNHDA, CDR2 SQIVND (reference sequence). CDR3 size: 17 residues. After removal of 8 bases from V and 4 bases from J, the junction contained 11 bases not matched to a gene. CDR3 DNA: TGTGCCAGTCGCCCACGACAGGGGGCATCGGGGGCCAACGTCCTGACTTTC. It yields the protein CASRPRQGASGANVLTF.

The V and J genes are TRBV2 and TRBJ1-2; TRBD1 matches 11 bases. Germline CDR1 reads SNHLY; CDR2 reads FYNNEI. The CDR3 is made up of 14 amino acids. V lost 4 bases and J lost 2; bases outside the gene matches: 0. CDR3 nucleotide sequence: TGTGCCAGCAGTGGGGACAGGGGGAACTATGGCTACACCTTC. Its protein product is CASSGDRGNYGYTF.

The chain couples TRBV18 to TRBJ1-3; maybe TRBD1 (5 bases). V was cut by 2 bases and J by 2 bases, with 10 bases left in between. This CDR3 has 15 residues. Germline assignment: CDR1 KGHSH and CDR2 LQKENI. The CDR3, as DNA: TGTGCCAGCTCACCAGGGGGGAGAACTGGAAACACCATATATTTT. It encodes CASSPGGRTGNTIYF.

V and J are TRBV28 and TRBJ2-7, with 9 bases fitting TRBD1. J lost 4 bases, V lost 6 bases, and 4 bases had no gene match. The germline V gene has CDR1 MDHEN and CDR2 SYDVKM. This CDR3 has 13 amino acids. CDR3 in amino acids: CASRRQGVYEQYF. CDR3 DNA sequence: TGTGCCAGCAGGAGACAGGGGGTTTACGAGCAGTACTTC.

V gene TRBV10-3 combines with J gene TRBJ2-7; D is perhaps TRBD1 (6 bases). CDR1 ENHRY and CDR2 SYGVKD come from the germline V gene. V shed 10 bases and J shed 5 bases, with 18 bases lying between them. This CDR3 region has 13 residues. The CDR3, as DNA: TGTGCCACCAACCATAACAGGGTCCACGAGCAGTACTTC. Translating gives CATNHNRVHEQYF.

Regarding this clone: Other DNA sequences in this sample translate to the same CDR3. The chain uses TRBV19 and TRBJ2-6; D is unresolved. Trimming took 1 base from V and 2 from J, leaving 6 bases between them. This CDR3 spans 15 amino acids. In germline, CDR1 is LNHDA, CDR2 SQIVND (reference sequence). The CDR3 region is CASSIGGTGANVLTF. CDR3 coding DNA: TGTGCCAGTAGTATAGGTGGGACTGGGGCCAACGTCCTGACTTTC.

The chain uses TRBV28 and TRBJ2-1, with 9 bases aligning to TRBD2. The germline V gene has CDR1 MDHEN and CDR2 SYDVKM. The trim removed 7 bases at V and 2 bases at J, leaving 6 bases unmatched. The CDR3 sequence is 15 residues long. CDR3 residues: CASISAGGPYNEQFF. In nucleotides, the CDR3 is TGTGCCAGCATCTCAGCGGGGGGCCCCTACAATGAGCAGTTCTTC.